The source of this T cell receptor (beta chain) is a study of control samples from healthy donors and cancer patients (TCRdb year 2020). The library relied on the immunoSEQ multiplex PCR assay. As stored in TCRdb, this immuneACCESS dataset retains in-frame rearrangements with V and J assigned. A fraction of the clones does not appear; measured against another copy, unresolved V genes explain less than half of the discrepancy, and the remainder lacks a known reason. The sample yields just over 150,000 clones; around 90% were counted once. About 12% of the sample lies in the top ten. As regards this clone: The specificity of this receptor is unknown. The record has no base qualities; no much larger clone is one base away.

The junction carries 9 bases between V and J, which are trimmed by 6 bases and 4 bases respectively. Reading from cysteine to phenylalanine, the CDR3 counts 12 amino acids. Only the CDR3 region is kept as DNA, spanning 36 bases read in frame from base 1. Sequencing was performed on blood. Here the chain combines TRBV12-3 or TRBV12-4 and TRBJ1-2; TRBD1 is a possible D gene, resting on 6 matching bases. This receptor was taken from a man aged 25-45 years in good health. The CDR3 region has the sequence CASSDRSYGYTF. DNA sequence: TGTGCCAGCAGCGACAGGAGCTATGGCTACACCTTC.